This record covers a single T cell receptor beta chain. This entry belongs to a study of blood T cell repertoires in COVID-19. As for the study in general: T cells, B-cell-depleted T cells, or PBMCs supplied cDNA or gDNA.

There are 15 residues in the CDR3. Germline V CDR1 and CDR2: SGDLS, YYNGEE. V lost 4 bases, J lost 4 bases, and 7 bases stayed unmatched. Libraries were prepared by immunoSEQ multiplex PCR; TCRdb keeps only in-frame clonotypes and omits some of them. The sample has about 240,000 clones; approximately 86% are singletons. Cohorts were assigned according to the clinical history that participants reported. This clonotype was sampled from a woman aged 40 to 50 with acute COVID-19. This chain joins TRBV9 and TRBJ2-5; 10 bases fit TRBD2. The specimen was PBMCs or T cells enriched from blood (not recorded which). CDR3 coding DNA: TGTGCCAGCAGCCCCGGCCTAGCGGGAGTAGAGACCCAGTACTTC. Translating it yields CASSPGLAGVETQYF.